The sequence of this TCR beta chain was determined in a study of cytomegalovirus exposure and HLA in healthy donors. In regard to this clone: Its target is not known.

Study-level results: Sequence variants that were highly shared formed a cluster that was likely a sequencing artifact. Later, an analysis showed that TCR beta chains associated with HLA were more clonally expanded than others that were equally common. Sequencing depth across donors, presence/absence analyses assumed, was roughly uniform.

Germline CDR1 LNHDA, CDR2 SQIVND (reference sequence). The CDR3 is 12 residues long. V was clipped by 4 bases and J by 2 bases, with 6 bases between them. Primers included in the PCR were 60 Vbeta and 13 Jbeta primers. Sequencing used immunoSEQ multiplex PCR; TCRdb keeps in-frame clones, though not all of them. The table shows 120,000 to 150,000 clones, with roughly three quarters occurring only once. The source material was PBMCs. The source of this sequence is a man in his 60s in good health and CMV-seronegative. V and J are TRBV19 and TRBJ2-7, with TRBD2 as a possible D gene (5 bases). CDR3 region: CASSSGPYEQYF. CDR3 DNA sequence: TGTGCCAGTAGTAGCGGGCCCTACGAGCAGTACTTC.